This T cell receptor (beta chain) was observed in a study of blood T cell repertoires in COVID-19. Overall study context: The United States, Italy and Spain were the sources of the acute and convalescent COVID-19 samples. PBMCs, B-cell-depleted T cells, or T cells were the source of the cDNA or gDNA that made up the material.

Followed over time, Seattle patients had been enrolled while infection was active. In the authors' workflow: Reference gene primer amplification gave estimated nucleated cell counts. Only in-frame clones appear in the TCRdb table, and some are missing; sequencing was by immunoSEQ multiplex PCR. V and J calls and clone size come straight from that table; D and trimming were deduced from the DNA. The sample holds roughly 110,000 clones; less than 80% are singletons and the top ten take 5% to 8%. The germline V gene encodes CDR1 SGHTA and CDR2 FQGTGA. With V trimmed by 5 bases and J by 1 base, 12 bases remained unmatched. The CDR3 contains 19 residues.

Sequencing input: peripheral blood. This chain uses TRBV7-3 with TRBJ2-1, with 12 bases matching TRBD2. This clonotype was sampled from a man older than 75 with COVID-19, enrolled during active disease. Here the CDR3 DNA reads TGTGCCAGCAGCCGGCGCGTGGGGACTAGCGGGTCGTCCTACAATGAGCAGTTCTTC. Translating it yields CASSRRVGTSGSSYNEQFF.